Listed here is a single T cell receptor beta chain. The antigen is not known. Patients picked for sequencing had shown CD8+CD57+ cell expansion detected by flow cytometry. This record comes from a study of CD8+CD57+ T cells in acquired aplastic anemia. Study-level findings and limits: Fewer than 30 shared CD8+ CDR3s appeared highly expressed within patients' immunodominant clones. CD8+ Simpson's diversity showed no significant patient-control difference.

The CDR3 has 12 amino acids. The germline V and J ends were trimmed by 4 bases and 9 bases, with 10 bases remaining between them. Germline assignment: CDR1 LNHNV and CDR2 YYDKDF (reference sequence). It was genomic DNA that served as the template for profiling TCR beta VDJ and CDR3. Using its own MiXCR run on the reads, TCRdb lists one record per CDR3 protein. The sample has under 200,000 distinct CDR3 sequences, 60% to 80% seen once. The sample taken for sequencing was sorted CD4+, CD8+, or CD8+CD57+ T cells (not recorded which) from PBMCs. The chain links TRBV15 to TRBJ2-4; D ambiguous. The TCR was taken from a human donor with aplastic anemia. The CDR3 sequence is CATSTRSPIQYF. The DNA of the CDR3 is TGTGCCACCAGCACGAGGTCCCCCATTCAGTACTTC.